These T cell receptor beta chains were read from a single sample in a study of cytomegalovirus exposure and HLA in healthy donors. Sequencing used immunoSEQ multiplex PCR; TCRdb keeps in-frame clones, though not all of them. Found here are about 140,000 clones, around 76% of them singletons; the top ten hold 2.5% to 3.5%. The sequencing sample was made of PBMCs. Every receptor here comes from a male donor in good health and CMV-seronegative. Both conserved end residues are part of each CDR3. Fields, in order: V gene, J gene, D gene, clone size, CDR3 protein, CDR3 DNA. A D gene is named only where the DNA matches it firmly. Rows give clone size only sometimes, using once, few, many, or a class for an expanded clone.

v_gene: TRBV6-1
j_gene: TRBJ1-1
d_gene: TRBD1
abundance: NA
CDR3aa: CATQGANTEAFF
CDR3nt: TGTGCCACCCAGGGGGCGAACACTGAAGCTTTCTTT

v_gene: TRBV27
j_gene: TRBJ1-1
d_gene: TRBD1
abundance: few
CDR3aa: CASSLSYYRDRGTEAFF
CDR3nt: TGTGCCAGCAGTTTATCTTATTACCGGGACAGGGGAACTGAAGCTTTCTTT

v_gene: TRBV18
j_gene: TRBJ1-2
d_gene: NA
abundance: NA
CDR3aa: CASSPPENNYGYTF
CDR3nt: TGTGCCAGCTCACCGCCCGAGAATAACTATGGCTACACCTTC

v_gene: TRBV7-3
j_gene: TRBJ2-3
d_gene: NA
abundance: NA
CDR3aa: CASSVQSTDTQYF
CDR3nt: TGTGCCAGCAGCGTTCAGAGCACAGATACGCAGTATTTT

v_gene: TRBV30
j_gene: TRBJ1-1
d_gene: NA
abundance: NA
CDR3aa: CAWSNEMNTEAFF
CDR3nt: TGTGCCTGGAGTAATGAGATGAACACTGAAGCTTTCTTT

v_gene: TRBV18
j_gene: TRBJ2-7
d_gene: NA
abundance: NA
CDR3aa: CASSPVRGTSNEQYF
CDR3nt: TGTGCCAGCTCACCTGTCAGAGGAACCTCTAACGAGCAGTACTTC

v_gene: TRBV5-1
j_gene: TRBJ2-2
d_gene: NA
abundance: NA
CDR3aa: CASSSNRANTGELFF
CDR3nt: TGCGCCAGCAGCTCAAACAGGGCGAACACCGGGGAGCTGTTTTTT

v_gene: TRBV7-9
j_gene: TRBJ2-5
d_gene: TRBD1
abundance: NA
CDR3aa: CASSFPGQQETQYF
CDR3nt: TGTGCCAGCAGCTTCCCGGGACAGCAAGAGACCCAGTACTTC

v_gene: TRBV6-6
j_gene: TRBJ2-1
d_gene: NA
abundance: NA
CDR3aa: CASRTARQGEQFF
CDR3nt: TGTGCCAGCAGAACGGCGCGGCAGGGTGAGCAGTTCTTC

v_gene: TRBV19
j_gene: TRBJ1-6
d_gene: NA
abundance: NA
CDR3aa: CASSLSPQGPDSPLHF
CDR3nt: TGTGCCAGTAGTCTAAGCCCACAGGGACCGGACTCACCCCTCCACTTT

v_gene: TRBV29-1
j_gene: TRBJ1-2
d_gene: NA
abundance: NA
CDR3aa: CSVVTGLYGYTF
CDR3nt: TGCAGCGTCGTTACAGGGCTCTATGGCTACACCTTC

v_gene: TRBV18
j_gene: TRBJ1-6
d_gene: NA
abundance: NA
CDR3aa: CASSPPNGRVNSPLHF
CDR3nt: TGTGCCAGCTCACCCCCTAACGGCAGGGTCAACTCACCCCTCCACTTT

v_gene: TRBV30
j_gene: TRBJ2-2
d_gene: NA
abundance: NA
CDR3aa: CAWGGRRLSPGELFF
CDR3nt: TGTGCCTGGGGGGGGAGGCGGCTGTCCCCCGGGGAGCTGTTTTTT

v_gene: TRBV30
j_gene: TRBJ1-2
d_gene: NA
abundance: NA
CDR3aa: CAWSADLGGYGYTF
CDR3nt: TGTGCCTGGAGTGCGGACCTCGGAGGCTATGGCTACACCTTC

v_gene: TRBV6-5
j_gene: TRBJ1-1
d_gene: TRBD1
abundance: NA
CDR3aa: CASSYSTGGTEAFF
CDR3nt: TGTGCCAGCAGTTATTCTACAGGGGGCACTGAAGCTTTCTTT

v_gene: TRBV29-1
j_gene: TRBJ1-2
d_gene: NA
abundance: NA
CDR3aa: CSVVLGATNYGYTF
CDR3nt: TGCAGCGTTGTCCTCGGAGCCACTAACTATGGCTACACCTTC